These 26 T cell receptor beta chains originate from one sample sequenced in a study of cytomegalovirus exposure and HLA in healthy donors. The primer mix had 60 Vbeta and 13 Jbeta primers. Sequenced by immunoSEQ multiplex PCR; TCRdb stores in-frame clones only, minus some. The sample holds hundreds of thousands of clones; around four fifths are singletons and the top ten take approximately 0.71%. The sample consisted of PBMCs. The receptors were sampled from a boy between 2 and 15 years old in good health and CMV-seronegative.

J is TRBJ2-5 and V is TRBV5-6; 10 bases align to TRBD2. Germline V CDR1 and CDR2: SGHDT, YYEEEE. Trimming cost V 0 bases and J 5 bases; bases outside gene matches: 13. This CDR3 is 18 amino acids long. The CDR3 is CASSLVGQRGGLWETQYF. CDR3 sequence (DNA): TGTGCCAGCAGCTTGGTTGGCCAGCGGGGGGGATTATGGGAGACCCAGTACTTC. The whole variable domain, filled in from reference TRBV5-6 and TRBJ2-5, reads DAGVTQSPTHLIKTRGQQVTLRCSPKSGHDTVSWYQQALGQGPQFIFQYYEEEERQRGNFPDRFSGHQFPNYSSELNVNALLLGDSALYLCASSLVGQRGGLWETQYFGPGTRLLVL.

The rearrangement joins TRBV6-5 to TRBJ1-3; D may be TRBD1 (5 bases). CDR3 length: 13 amino acids. CDR1 MNHEY and CDR2 SVGAGI come from the germline V gene. Trimming left V 7 bases short and J 0 bases short, with 7 bases between. CDR3 sequence reads: CASTDSSGNTIYF. The DNA of the CDR3 is TGTGCCAGCACCGACAGCTCTGGAAACACCATATATTTT.

The V and J genes are TRBV29-1 and TRBJ1-1; tentatively, D is TRBD1 (5 bases). V dropped 0 bases and J dropped 3 bases, with 8 bases sitting between them. This CDR3 region has 13 residues. CDR1 SQVTM and CDR2 ANQGSEA come from the germline V gene. The CDR3: CSVEDSGYTEAFF. CDR3 coding DNA: TGCAGCGTTGAAGATTCAGGGTACACTGAAGCTTTCTTT.

J is TRBJ1-1 and V is TRBV9, with D perhaps matching TRBD1 (6 bases). Trimming shortened V by 1 base and J by 4 bases, and 11 bases separated the two germline ends. The CDR3 has 14 amino acids. Germline loops: CDR1 SGDLS, CDR2 YYNGEE. The chain's CDR3 is CASSVPRGSTEAFF. The CDR3 DNA is TGTGCCAGCAGCGTACCCAGGGGCAGCACTGAAGCTTTCTTT.

The gene calls are TRBV29-1 and TRBJ1-2, with no clear D. Trimming pared 2 bases from V and 4 bases from J, leaving 11 bases between. Germline V CDR1 and CDR2: SQVTM, ANQGSEA. This CDR3 has 13 amino acids. The CDR3 here is CSVEKGDGYGYTF. CDR3 coding DNA: TGCAGCGTTGAAAAGGGAGACGGCTATGGCTACACCTTC.

DNA for the CDR3: TGTGCCAGCAGCTTAGGGGCAGGGGGCTACGAGCAGTACTTC. Residues: CASSLGAGGYEQYF. V is TRBV7-9 and J is TRBJ2-5, with TRBD1 matching over 7 bases. The DNA end favors TRBJ2-7, so the J call may be wrong. The CDR3 covers 14 residues. The V gene's germline CDR1 is SEHNR and CDR2 FQNEAQ (reference sequence).

The V gene is TRBV2, the J gene TRBJ2-1; 7 nucleotides line up with TRBD2. Germline CDR1 SNHLY, CDR2 FYNNEI. The length of the CDR3 is 16 residues. V was clipped by 7 bases and J by 8 bases; unmatched bases: 17. Here the CDR3 reads CASTGGGLDGVDEQFF. DNA for the CDR3: TGTGCCAGCACCGGCGGGGGTTTAGACGGGGTCGATGAGCAGTTCTTC.

The CDR3 nucleotides are TGCGCCAGCAGCTTTTCCGAGGGGGGCACAGATACGCAGTATTTT. It translates to CASSFSEGGTDTQYF. The chain recombines TRBV5-1 with TRBJ2-3; perhaps TRBD1 as D (6 bases). The ends were cut back, 2 bases at V and 1 base at J, with 11 bases in the middle. CDR3 length: 15 residues. In germline, CDR1 is SGHRS, CDR2 YFSETQ. Full variable domain (outside the CDR3, taken from reference TRBV5-1 and TRBJ2-3): KAGVTQTPRYLIKTRGQQVTLSCSPISGHRSVSWYQQTPGQGLQFLFEYFSETQRNKGNFPGRFSGRQFSNSRSEMNVSTLELGDSALYLCASSFSEGGTDTQYFGPGTRLTVL.

The chain recombines TRBV6-6 with TRBJ2-7; TRBD2 agrees at 10 bases. J lost 6 bases, V lost 6 bases, and 14 bases had no gene match. Germline V CDR1 and CDR2: MNHNY, SVGAGI (reference sequence). This CDR3 has 16 amino acids. CDR3 nucleotide sequence: TGTGCCAGCAGCCCCGAAAATAGCGGGAGGTCTCTCGAGCAGTACTTC. Its protein product is CASSPENSGRSLEQYF.

The chain employs TRBV30 and TRBJ1-1; 7 bases match TRBD1. Germline lookup yields CDR1 GTSNPN and CDR2 SVGIG (reference sequence). The J segment lost 3 bases and the V segment lost 3 bases, leaving 13 bases of the junction unmatched. The CDR3 sequence is 16 residues long. Here the CDR3 reads CAWREQGMGGYTEAFF. CDR3 DNA sequence: TGTGCCTGGAGGGAACAGGGGATGGGGGGTTACACTGAAGCTTTCTTT. Full variable domain (missing parts from reference TRBV30 and TRBJ1-1): SQTIHQWPATLVQPVGSPLSLECTVEGTSNPNLYWYRQAAGRGLQLLFYSVGIGQISSEVPQNLSASRPQDRQFILSSKKLLLSDSGFYLCAWREQGMGGYTEAFFGQGTRLTVV.

The chain employs TRBV19 and TRBJ2-2; 10 bases align to TRBD2. The germline V gene encodes CDR1 LNHDA and CDR2 SQIVND (reference sequence). V was clipped by 3 bases and J by 7 bases; unmatched bases: 8. CDR3 length: 16 amino acids. CDR3 nucleotide sequence: TGTGCCAGTAGTATCGGAGCGGGGGGGCTAGGCGGGGAGCTGTTTTTT. It codes for CASSIGAGGLGGELFF.

The chain combines TRBV7-3 with TRBJ2-2, with D possibly TRBD1 on 6 matching bases. The CDR3 is made up of 16 amino acids. Trimming stripped 2 bases from V and 3 bases from J, with 13 bases between. Germline lookup yields CDR1 SGHTA and CDR2 FQGTGA. Here the CDR3 DNA reads TGTGCCAGCAGCTTACGTGGGGGCCGCGACACCGGGGAGCTGTTTTTT. Encoded protein: CASSLRGGRDTGELFF.

V gene TRBV7-9 combines with J gene TRBJ1-2, with D possibly matching TRBD1 (6 bases). This CDR3 has 15 residues. Trimming took off 7 bases at V and 4 bases at J, with 19 bases between the two ends. Germline lookup yields CDR1 SEHNR and CDR2 FQNEAQ (reference sequence). In DNA, the CDR3 is TGTGCCAGCAACACCCGGGACACTGAATTCTATGGCTACACCTTC. It is translated as CASNTRDTEFYGYTF.

The chain employs TRBV19 and TRBJ2-7; 8 bases line up with TRBD1. The CDR3 loop spans 14 amino acids. The ends lost 5 bases at V and 1 base at J; junction bases unmatched: 4. The germline gives CDR1 LNHDA, CDR2 SQIVND (reference sequence). The CDR3 sequence: CASSLTGASYEQYF. The CDR3 coding sequence is TGTGCCAGTAGTTTGACAGGGGCTTCCTACGAGCAGTACTTC.

This clone showed up just a few times. The chain couples TRBV27 to TRBJ1-2, with TRBD1 matching 8 bases. Germline trimming cut 9 bases from V and 2 bases from J; bases unmatched to any gene: 8. The CDR3 spans 14 residues. CDR1 and CDR2 from the germline V gene are MNHEY and SMNVEV (reference sequence). The CDR3 coding sequence is TGTGCCAGGTTAAGGACAGGGCCAAACTATGGCTACACCTTC. Residues: CARLRTGPNYGYTF.

The V gene is TRBV7-9, the J gene TRBJ2-4, with TRBD1 identical over 7 bases. The junction had 7 bases not matched to a gene; V was cut back by 4 bases and J by 4 bases. The CDR3 has 15 amino acids. Germline V gene lookup returns CDR1 SEHNR and CDR2 FQNEAQ (reference sequence). The CDR3 bases are TGTGCCAGCAGCTCCCGTCCGGGACAGAAAAACATTCAGTACTTC. Its protein is CASSSRPGQKNIQYF. Supplemented by reference TRBV7-9 and TRBJ2-4, the full variable domain reads DTGVSQNPRHKITKRGQNVTFRCDPISEHNRLYWYRQTLGQGPEFLTYFQNEAQLEKSRLLSDRFSAERPKGSFSTLEIQRTEQGDSAMYLCASSSRPGQKNIQYFGAGTRLSVL.

This clone was recorded once. The CDR3 is CASAGGAQYF. The CDR3 nucleotides are TGTGCCAGCGCGGGCGGAGCGCAGTATTTT. The genes are TRBV7-9 and TRBJ2-3; possibly TRBD2 for D (5 bases). V gave up 8 bases and J gave up 10 bases, with 10 bases separating them. CDR1 and CDR2 from the germline V gene are SEHNR and FQNEAQ (reference sequence). The CDR3 is made up of 10 amino acids.

CDR3 sequence reads: CAWSVTGVSYNSPLHF. CDR3 nucleotide sequence: TGTGCCTGGAGTGTAACAGGAGTCTCCTATAATTCACCCCTCCACTTT. V is TRBV30 and J is TRBJ1-6; possible D gene TRBD1, 5 bases. CDR3 size: 16 residues. The germline CDR1 and CDR2 sequences are GTSNPN and SVGIG (reference sequence). The V gene lost 0 bases and the J gene lost 0 bases, with 9 bases spanning the gap.

This clone was counted between two and nine times. The rearrangement joins TRBV27 to TRBJ1-1, with D unclear. This CDR3 has 14 amino acids. The germline gives CDR1 MNHEY, CDR2 SMNVEV (reference sequence). V lost 6 bases and J 0 bases, leaving 11 bases between the germline ends. CDR3 in amino acids: CASSRLGVNTEAFF. The CDR3 DNA reads TGTGCCAGCAGCAGGCTCGGCGTGAACACTGAAGCTTTCTTT.

V is TRBV9 and J is TRBJ2-1; 11 positions agree with TRBD2. CDR1 and CDR2 (germline): SGDLS, YYNGEE. The CDR3 loop spans 15 amino acids. V was pared by 3 bases and J by 4 bases, with 3 bases of the junction left unmatched. CDR3 sequence: CASSETSGVYNEQFF. The CDR3 DNA sequence: TGTGCCAGCAGCGAGACTAGCGGGGTATACAATGAGCAGTTCTTC.

The rearrangement joins TRBV23-1 to TRBJ2-3; 10 nucleotides match TRBD2. TRBV23-1 qualifies as an ORF whose function is uncertain. The CDR3 runs 15 residues. V trimming: 7 bases; J trimming: 2 bases; junction bases outside the gene matches: 6. The CDR3 spells CASIRTSGDTDTQYF. DNA for the CDR3: TGCGCCAGCATTAGGACTAGCGGAGACACAGATACGCAGTATTTT.

This clone turned up a few times. This chain connects TRBV5-1 to TRBJ1-2; possible D gene TRBD1, 5 bases. The V gene lost 4 bases and the J gene lost 3 bases, with 13 bases spanning the gap. This CDR3 spans 14 amino acids. The V gene's germline CDR1 is SGHRS and CDR2 YFSETQ. CDR3 sequence: CASSPRQGYYGYTF. CDR3 in DNA: TGCGCCAGCAGCCCGCGTCAGGGCTACTATGGCTACACCTTC.

The chain carries TRBV6-1 and TRBJ2-7; TRBD1 matches 8 bases. CDR3 length: 16 amino acids. V shed 4 bases and J 0 bases; nucleotides not matched to a gene: 8. CDR1 is MNHNS and CDR2 is SASEGT in the germline V gene. The CDR3 protein is CASSGGAGTGSYEQYF. The DNA of the CDR3 is TGTGCCAGCAGTGGAGGGGCCGGGACAGGCTCCTACGAGCAGTACTTC.

This rearrangement joins TRBV5-1 to TRBJ1-2; perhaps TRBD1 as D (5 bases). Deletions cut 7 bases from V and 4 bases from J, with 17 bases between. Germline V gene data show CDR1 as SGHRS and CDR2 as YFSETQ. CDR3 length equals 14 residues. The CDR3 loop is CASYPGRKSYGYTF. The CDR3 DNA reads as TGCGCCAGCTATCCAGGGAGGAAGTCCTATGGCTACACCTTC.

This chain connects TRBV7-9 to TRBJ1-1; D perhaps matches TRBD1 (6 bases). The CDR3 has 14 amino acids. Between the trimmed V and J ends, which lost 4 bases and 4 bases, there was a span of 13 bases. CDR1 and CDR2 (germline): SEHNR, FQNEAQ (reference sequence). For the CDR3, the DNA is TGTGCCAGCAGCTCGGGGGGGGCACTCACTGAAGCTTTCTTT. Its translation: CASSSGGALTEAFF.

V usage is TRBV6-1 and J usage is TRBJ2-7; 9 bases are a match to TRBD1. In germline, CDR1 is MNHNS, CDR2 SASEGT. The J segment lost 2 bases and the V segment lost 5 bases, leaving 7 bases of the junction unmatched. This CDR3 contains 15 residues. CDR3 loop: CASSLQGALTYEQYF. The CDR3 nucleotides are TGTGCCAGCAGTCTACAGGGGGCGCTTACCTACGAGCAGTACTTC.